This TCR beta chain was retrieved from a study of blood T cells in healthy people across ages. The second PCR ran about 6 to 11 cycles with a sample-barcoded 5' primer and J-beta primers. With 12 random nucleotides, a template-switch adaptor tagged each individual cDNA molecule. Sequencing recovered at least 2.5 million CDR3-containing paired-end reads from each sample. Each CDR3 protein gets one entry after TCRdb re-called the 5' RACE reads with MiXCR. Counted here are under 950,000 distinct CDR3 sequences, about a fifth occurring once; the ten biggest clones make up around a fifth. Individuals who donated were healthy Caucasians from Russia aged 6 to 90. Isolated PBMCs totaled at least 6 million in each sample. This clonotype was seen only a few times. The CDR3 has 15 residues. V was cut by 2 bases and J by 3 bases, with 12 bases left in between. CDR1 is SGHDT, CDR2 YYEEEE, per germline.

The sample taken for sequencing was blood. V and J are TRBV5-6 and TRBJ1-5; D is uncertain. The clonotype was recovered from a man aged 70 or older in good health. The CDR3 DNA reads as TGTGCCAGCAGCTTTGCCGCCTCGTCCAATCAGCCCCAGCATTTT. Amino acid sequence: CASSFAASSNQPQHF.